The 20 T cell receptor beta chains presented below share a single source sample, sequenced in a study of cytomegalovirus exposure and HLA in healthy donors. The primer mix had 60 Vbeta and 13 Jbeta primers. Produced via immunoSEQ multiplex PCR; TCRdb's table is partial and in-frame only. There are approximately 250,000 clones in the sample; around 78% occur only once, and around 0.45% lies in the top ten. Sequenced material: PBMCs. The receptors stem from a boy younger than 18 in good health and CMV-seronegative.

Here the CDR3 reads CASTLGTSGSGSGELFF. CDR3 sequence (DNA): TGCGCCAGCACCTTAGGGACTAGCGGGAGTGGCTCCGGGGAGCTGTTTTTT. This sequence joins TRBV5-1 and TRBJ2-2; TRBD2 aligns across 14 bases. CDR1 and CDR2 from the germline V gene are SGHRS and YFSETQ. Trimming at V came to 6 bases and at J to 6 bases, leaving 10 bases not matched to a gene. CDR3 length equals 17 residues.

This chain links TRBV5-5 with TRBJ1-2; 9 bases line up with TRBD1. This CDR3 comprises 14 residues. Germline CDR1 is SGHKS and CDR2 is YYEKEE (reference sequence). With 7 bases clipped from V and 5 bases from J, the junction kept 9 bases outside the gene matches. CDR3 loop: CASDRGGQGYGYTF. CDR3 nucleotides: TGTGCCAGCGATCGGGGGGGACAGGGTTATGGCTACACCTTC.

CDR3 sequence (DNA): TGTGCCATCAGAGGGACAGGCCCTGAAGCTTTCTTT. Residues: CAIRGTGPEAFF. The gene calls are TRBV10-3 and TRBJ1-1; the match to TRBD1 covers 8 bases. The J segment lost 6 bases and the V segment lost 6 bases, leaving 3 bases of the junction unmatched. The V gene's germline CDR1 is ENHRY and CDR2 SYGVKD. The CDR3 is 12 amino acids.

V and J are TRBV6-1 and TRBJ1-2, with D possibly matching TRBD1 (5 bases). V lost 3 bases and J lost 3, with 14 bases in between. The germline V gene has CDR1 MNHNS and CDR2 SASEGT. This CDR3 is 15 amino acids long. The CDR3 here is CASSDLTRADYGYTF. For the CDR3, the DNA is TGTGCCAGCAGTGACCTTACCAGGGCGGACTATGGCTACACCTTC.

The rearrangement links TRBV19 to TRBJ1-5; 8 nucleotides match TRBD1. The J segment lost 7 bases and the V segment lost 7 bases, leaving 3 bases of the junction unmatched. This CDR3 is 12 amino acids long. Germline values: CDR1 LNHDA, CDR2 SQIVND (reference sequence). CDR3 sequence (DNA): TGTGCCAGTAATCAGGGGGCACAGCCCCAGCATTTT. This encodes CASNQGAQPQHF. The full variable domain, in which reference TRBV19 and TRBJ1-5 provide the parts outside the CDR3, is DGGITQSPKYLFRKEGQNVTLSCEQNLNHDAMYWYRQDPGQGLRLIYYSQIVNDFQKGDIAEGYSVSREKKESFPLTVTSAQKNPTAFYLCASNQGAQPQHFGDGTRLSIL.

The J gene is TRBJ1-1, the V gene TRBV5-4; D may be TRBD1 (6 bases). CDR1 and CDR2 from the germline V gene are SGHNT and YYREEE (reference sequence). The CDR3 has 15 amino acids. V gave up 0 bases and J gave up 4 bases, with 13 bases separating them. The CDR3 protein is CASSLDTGRFTEAFF. CDR3 sequence (DNA): TGTGCCAGCAGCTTGGATACAGGGCGGTTCACTGAAGCTTTCTTT.

The V gene is TRBV5-5, the J gene TRBJ1-1; unclear D gene. This CDR3 region has 14 residues. CDR1 and CDR2 (germline): SGHKS, YYEKEE (reference sequence). Trimming took 2 bases from V and 0 from J, leaving 8 bases between them. The CDR3: CASSFRGLNTEAFF. The CDR3, as DNA: TGTGCCAGCAGCTTTCGAGGCCTGAACACTGAAGCTTTCTTT.

The J gene is TRBJ2-3, the V gene TRBV6-4; 8 nucleotides agree with TRBD2. After removal of 2 bases from V and 1 base from J, the junction contained 2 bases not matched to a gene. This CDR3 is 15 amino acids long. Germline V gene sequence: CDR1 MRHNA, CDR2 SNTAGT. CDR3 sequence: CASSDAAGGTDTQYF. CDR3 in DNA: TGTGCCAGCAGTGACGCAGCGGGGGGCACAGATACGCAGTATTTT.

The chain has TRBV18 and TRBJ2-7; D might be TRBD1 (6 bases). CDR3 length: 14 amino acids. Germline V gene lookup returns CDR1 KGHSH and CDR2 LQKENI. V was trimmed by 3 bases and J by 1 base, leaving 10 bases between them. The CDR3 DNA reads TGTGCCAGCTCACCCCGAGGGGGATCCTACGAGCAGTACTTC. This sequence encodes CASSPRGGSYEQYF. Full variable domain (missing parts from reference TRBV18 and TRBJ2-7): NAGVMQNPRHLVRRRGQEARLRCSPMKGHSHVYWYRQLPEEGLKFMVYLQKENIIDESGMPKERFSAEFPKEGPSILRIQQVVRGDSAAYFCASSPRGGSYEQYFGPGTRLTVT.

V is TRBV5-1 and J is TRBJ2-7; 10 bases match TRBD1. The V and J ends lost 3 bases and 5 bases, in that order; junction bases with no gene match: 8. This CDR3 has 15 residues. CDR1 is SGHRS and CDR2 is YFSETQ in the germline V gene. DNA for the CDR3: TGCGCCAGCAGCTCTACCGGACAGGGGGGGAACGAGCAGTACTTC. Its protein is CASSSTGQGGNEQYF.

Notes on this clone: Relative to the germline gene, one junction end is altered; a read error may explain this. The chain recombines TRBV7-9 with TRBJ2-7, with TRBD2 as a possible D gene (6 bases). This CDR3 spans 12 amino acids. Germline CDR1 reads SEHNR; CDR2 reads FQNEAQ (reference sequence). As DNA, the CDR3 is TGTTCCAGCAGCTTGACTAGCTACGAGCAGTACTTC. Its translation is CSSSLTSYEQYF.

The chain carries TRBV5-6 and TRBJ1-6; maybe TRBD1 (6 bases). The CDR3 contains 16 residues. Germline V gives CDR1 SGHDT, CDR2 YYEEEE. Trimming cost V 7 bases and J 0 bases, with 14 bases left between them. The CDR3 is CASLDSGSSYNSPLHF. The DNA for the CDR3 is TGTGCCAGCCTGGACAGTGGGAGCTCCTATAATTCACCCCTCCACTTT.

This CDR3 reads CASSMDSSYNSPLHF. The DNA for the CDR3 is TGTGCCAGTAGTATGGACAGCTCCTATAATTCACCCCTCCACTTT. The chain uses TRBV19 and TRBJ1-6; possible D gene TRBD1, 6 bases. Trimming shortened V by 3 bases and J by 0 bases, and 6 bases separated the two germline ends. This CDR3 is built from 15 residues. Germline lookup yields CDR1 LNHDA and CDR2 SQIVND (reference sequence).

This chain uses TRBV11-3 with TRBJ2-4; D not certain. This CDR3 is built from 15 residues. The V gene lost 5 bases and the J gene lost 2 bases, with 13 bases spanning the gap. The V gene's germline CDR1 is SGHNT and CDR2 YENEEA. The CDR3, as DNA: TGTGCCAGCAGCCCACTTCGGAGCCCCAAAAACATTCAGTACTTC. Translation: CASSPLRSPKNIQYF.

The chain links TRBV4-2 to TRBJ2-1; 7 bases line up with TRBD1. This CDR3 comprises 15 residues. V lost 1 base to trimming and J lost 7 bases; unmatched junction nucleotides: 7. Germline V gives CDR1 LGHNA, CDR2 YNFKEQ. CDR3 DNA sequence: TGTGCCAGCAGCCAAGCCAACAGGGGATGGAATGAGCAGTTCTTC. As protein: CASSQANRGWNEQFF.

This rearrangement joins TRBV5-4 to TRBJ1-2; the match to TRBD1 covers 7 bases. The junction had 4 bases not matched to a gene; V was cut back by 5 bases and J by 0 bases. Germline values: CDR1 SGHNT, CDR2 YYREEE (reference sequence). The CDR3 runs to 14 residues. The CDR3 nucleotides are TGTGCCAGCAGGGTCGGGACAGCTAACTATGGCTACACCTTC. Encoded protein: CASRVGTANYGYTF. The complete variable domain, with remaining parts taken from reference TRBV5-4 and TRBJ1-2, reads ETGVTQSPTHLIKTRGQQVTLRCSSQSGHNTVSWYQQALGQGPQFIFQYYREEENGRGNFPPRFSGLQFPNYSSELNVNALELDDSALYLCASRVGTANYGYTFGSGTRLTVV.

V is TRBV11-2 and J is TRBJ1-3, with D possibly being TRBD1 (5 bases). V dropped 5 bases and J dropped 0 bases, with 17 bases sitting between them. Germline assignment: CDR1 SGHAT and CDR2 FQNNGV. The CDR3 is made up of 17 amino acids. CDR3 region: CASSHTWGVRSGNTIYF. CDR3 DNA: TGTGCCAGCAGCCATACATGGGGGGTCCGCTCTGGAAACACCATATATTTT.

The chain couples TRBV11-1 to TRBJ2-1, with 11 bases matching TRBD2. From germline, CDR1 is SGHAT and CDR2 FQDESV (reference sequence). The CDR3 consists of 16 residues. V was pared by 7 bases and J by 2 bases, with 7 bases of the junction left unmatched. CDR3 sequence reads: CASIRGLAAPYNEQFF. In DNA, the CDR3 is TGTGCCAGCATCAGGGGACTAGCGGCCCCCTACAATGAGCAGTTCTTC.

Only a few counts were recorded for this clone. CDR3 in amino acids: CASSLDSPKDTQYF. CDR3 DNA: TGTGCCAGCAGCTTAGATTCCCCAAAAGATACGCAGTATTTT. The chain recombines TRBV11-3 with TRBJ2-3; D ambiguous. The germline CDR1 and CDR2 sequences are SGHNT and YENEEA. CDR3 length equals 14 residues. Trimming removed 0 bases at V and 5 bases at J, with 9 bases between.

The chain joins TRBV4-1 to TRBJ1-2; D not certain. CDR1 and CDR2 (germline): MGHRA, YSYEKL. The V gene lost 3 bases and the J gene lost 3 bases, with 11 bases spanning the gap. The CDR3 length is 14 residues. In nucleotides, the CDR3 is TGCGCCAGCAGCCAGATTCCGGGATACTATGGCTACACCTTC. Encoded protein: CASSQIPGYYGYTF.